Listed below are T cell receptor beta chains from one sample, sequenced in a study of blood T cell repertoires in COVID-19. The table came from immunoSEQ multiplex PCR; TCRdb's copy has only in-frame clones and leaves some out. The data hold a few hundred thousand clones, with 70% to 90% observed a single time. The sequenced sample consisted of PBMCs or T cells enriched from blood (not recorded which). The source of these receptors is a woman aged 50 to 65 who had recovered from COVID-19. The CDR3 runs from the conserved cysteine through the conserved F or W. The order of the fields is V gene, J gene, CDR3 protein.

v_call: TRBV2
j_call: TRBJ2-5
cdr3_aa: CASRKGGRAGTSGQETQYF

v_call: TRBV28
j_call: TRBJ1-4
cdr3_aa: CASSPALIQTEKLFF

v_call: TRBV7-2
j_call: TRBJ1-2
cdr3_aa: CASSLGGGRGYTF

v_call: TRBV19
j_call: TRBJ2-2
cdr3_aa: CASSLGGEPRGELFF

v_call: TRBV28
j_call: TRBJ2-7
cdr3_aa: CASSLIPASGRYEQYF

v_call: TRBV27
j_call: TRBJ2-5
cdr3_aa: CASSLSGQGLQETQYF

v_call: TRBV5-4
j_call: TRBJ1-2
cdr3_aa: CASSFGTGYYVGYTF

v_call: TRBV15
j_call: TRBJ2-2
cdr3_aa: CATISGLPRGGELFF

v_call: TRBV25-1
j_call: TRBJ2-3
cdr3_aa: CASSEPSAGTQYF

v_call: TRBV29-1
j_call: TRBJ2-7
cdr3_aa: CSAPLREQYF

v_call: TRBV18
j_call: TRBJ2-1
cdr3_aa: CASGDYNEQFF

v_call: TRBV6-5
j_call: TRBJ1-1
cdr3_aa: CASRLTGNTEAFF

v_call: TRBV27
j_call: TRBJ2-1
cdr3_aa: CASSLGGQLYNEQFF

v_call: TRBV2
j_call: TRBJ2-1
cdr3_aa: CASSDRGSYNEQFF

v_call: TRBV3-1/TRBV3-2
j_call: TRBJ1-3
cdr3_aa: CASSPHGPTVSSGNTIYF

v_call: TRBV13
j_call: TRBJ2-7
cdr3_aa: CASSPYPGLREQYF

v_call: TRBV5-5
j_call: TRBJ1-1
cdr3_aa: CASSATGQKNTEAFF

v_call: TRBV6-5
j_call: TRBJ2-2
cdr3_aa: CASSYQGQFTGELFF

v_call: TRBV15
j_call: TRBJ2-3
cdr3_aa: CATSRAGETDTQYF

v_call: TRBV2
j_call: TRBJ2-1
cdr3_aa: CASSGIRAGARSYNEQFF

v_call: TRBV6-5
j_call: TRBJ1-6
cdr3_aa: CASGERSYNSPLHF

v_call: TRBV7-9
j_call: TRBJ1-1
cdr3_aa: CASSFFPAGGEAFF

v_call: TRBV30
j_call: TRBJ2-1
cdr3_aa: CAWSVYVGGMKPYNEQFF

v_call: TRBV6-4
j_call: TRBJ1-2
cdr3_aa: CASSDRGTGYGYTF

v_call: TRBV7-2
j_call: TRBJ2-5
cdr3_aa: CASSSRDPGPQYF

v_call: TRBV21-1
j_call: TRBJ1-5
cdr3_aa: CASSKAAGVNQPQHF

v_call: TRBV10-3
j_call: TRBJ1-4
cdr3_aa: CATRPGQGNEKLFF

v_call: TRBV27
j_call: TRBJ1-6
cdr3_aa: CASSIDRSTTPLHF

v_call: TRBV5-6
j_call: TRBJ2-7
cdr3_aa: CASSFVGRGYEQYF

v_call: TRBV9
j_call: TRBJ2-7
cdr3_aa: CASSVDGGRVGEQYF

v_call: TRBV9
j_call: TRBJ2-2
cdr3_aa: CASSVLAGQNTGELFF

v_call: TRBV27
j_call: TRBJ1-2
cdr3_aa: CASSLSVGQNYGYTF

v_call: TRBV5-1
j_call: TRBJ1-3
cdr3_aa: CASSLDGVGGRRTLDTIYF

v_call: TRBV7-6
j_call: TRBJ1-5
cdr3_aa: CASSLGGPDQPQHF

v_call: TRBV3-1/TRBV3-2
j_call: TRBJ1-1
cdr3_aa: CASSQGVGEAFF

v_call: TRBV2
j_call: TRBJ1-4
cdr3_aa: CASSESGLGLLGKLFF

v_call: TRBV5-4
j_call: TRBJ2-5
cdr3_aa: CASSPLGQGVLETQYF

v_call: TRBV27
j_call: TRBJ2-3
cdr3_aa: CASSFLDVQGTGTSGDTDTQYF

v_call: TRBV15
j_call: TRBJ2-1
cdr3_aa: CATRYQLSSYNEQFF

v_call: TRBV12-3/TRBV12-4
j_call: TRBJ1-6
cdr3_aa: CASSAYRGSPLHF

v_call: TRBV28
j_call: TRBJ2-7
cdr3_aa: CASSPAGGQIYEQYF

v_call: TRBV24-1
j_call: TRBJ1-5
cdr3_aa: CATSDGRQGNDQPQHF

v_call: TRBV5-1
j_call: TRBJ1-1
cdr3_aa: CASSTDRGGTEAFF

v_call: TRBV18
j_call: TRBJ1-6
cdr3_aa: CASSQGQGSSPLHF

v_call: TRBV29-1
j_call: TRBJ1-2
cdr3_aa: CSVDSYYGYTF

v_call: TRBV28
j_call: TRBJ1-2
cdr3_aa: CASNPTGTDGYTF

v_call: TRBV5-1
j_call: TRBJ2-7
cdr3_aa: CASSPGRSYEQYF

v_call: TRBV5-1
j_call: TRBJ2-5
cdr3_aa: CASSTGQRQETQYF

v_call: TRBV2
j_call: TRBJ2-5
cdr3_aa: CASRAGGRWETQYF

v_call: TRBV30
j_call: TRBJ1-2
cdr3_aa: CAWNDRRQGNYGYTF

v_call: TRBV9
j_call: TRBJ2-1
cdr3_aa: CASSVEGYSGRALYNEQFF

v_call: TRBV6-2/TRBV6-3
j_call: TRBJ2-7
cdr3_aa: CASSWTGDPYEQYF

v_call: TRBV15
j_call: TRBJ1-1
cdr3_aa: CATSRDRTGREAFF

v_call: TRBV2
j_call: TRBJ2-5
cdr3_aa: CASSGQGHQETQYF